This TCR beta chain was documented in a study of T cell responses to AZD1222 COVID-19 vaccine. General study points: Among vaccine-associated CD4 TCRs, coverage spanned spike, with dominance at 160-218 and 743-854. Nearly half of unique spike-specific TCRs reportedly avoided B.1.351 and B.1.1.7 mutated regions. Among AZD1222 vaccinees, only five to seven were seropositive at baseline. Females outnumbered males among donors, who were mostly white British; clonal diversity was possibly underestimated.

Clones were sequenced by immunoSEQ multiplex PCR, and TCRdb holds only the in-frame ones, with some missing. This sample carries about 66,000 clones, 75% to 85% of them seen once, and the ten largest clones take approximately 20%. To note about this clone: Antigen unknown.

CDR3 length: 16 residues. Germline V gene lookup returns CDR1 SGHRS and CDR2 YFSETQ. Trimming took off 2 bases at V and 0 bases at J, with 11 bases between the two ends. The material was peripheral blood, obtained on day 0 of MenACWY control vaccination. This receptor was taken from an adult in good health. The rearrangement links TRBV5-1 to TRBJ2-2, with D perhaps given as TRBD1 or TRBD2 (5 bases each). This chain's CDR3 is CASSFGALANTGELFF. In DNA, the CDR3 is TGCGCCAGCAGCTTCGGGGCGCTGGCGAACACCGGGGAGCTGTTTTTT. The full variable domain, completed using reference TRBV5-1 and TRBJ2-2, is KAGVTQTPRYLIKTRGQQVTLSCSPISGHRSVSWYQQTPGQGLQFLFEYFSETQRNKGNFPGRFSGRQFSNSRSEMNVSTLELGDSALYLCASSFGALANTGELFFGEGSRLTVL.